The TCR beta chain under discussion was sequenced for a study of T cell repertoires in cytomegalovirus infection. This CDR3 is 13 amino acids long. V was pared by 3 bases and J by 4 bases, with 11 bases between. CDR1 and CDR2 (germline): DFQATT, SNEGSKA (reference sequence). TCRdb redid the calling of the reads with MiXCR, one entry per CDR3 protein. The table has around 750,000 distinct CDR3 sequences, around a third seen once. A note on this clonotype: Its antigen is undetermined.

The chain couples TRBV20-1 to TRBJ2-3; a possible D gene is TRBD2 (7 bases). The input for sequencing was cultured CD8+ T cells from PBMCs, taken from culture after CMV antigen stimulation. The receptor was derived from a human donor in good health (CMV status not recorded). Some clones in this sample may be carry-over from other donors' samples. CDR3 in amino acids: CSARGGGADTQYF. Here the CDR3 DNA reads TGCAGTGCTAGGGGAGGGGGGGCAGATACGCAGTATTTT.